This T cell receptor beta chain was observed in a study of radiotherapy plus CTLA-4 blockade in lung cancer. For the study at large: Among enrolled patients, over 15% responded and less than 40% achieved disease control.

TCRdb's table, derived via immunoSEQ multiplex PCR, lists solely in-frame clones and lacks some. The sample contains tens of thousands of clones, around 87% of which appear only once. Those with chemo-refractory metastatic non-small-cell lung cancer were treated with focal radiation combined with CTLA-4 blockade using ipilimumab. The sequencing here drew on peripheral blood, taken from a patient treated with radiotherapy plus ipilimumab. This TCR came from a human donor with non-small cell lung cancer that progressed on radiotherapy plus ipilimumab.

Here the CDR3 DNA reads TGCGCCAGCAGCTTGGGACTAAAAGACGCCGGGGAGCTGTTTTTT. Translated, it gives CASSLGLKDAGELFF. V usage is TRBV5-1 and J usage is TRBJ2-2, with D possibly TRBD2 on 5 matching bases. From germline, CDR1 is SGHRS and CDR2 YFSETQ. This CDR3 region has 15 residues. V was cut by 0 bases and J by 6 bases, with 12 bases left in between.